This T cell receptor beta chain stems from a study of blood T cell repertoires in COVID-19. Study details: Italy, Spain and the United States were the sources of the convalescent and acute COVID-19 samples.

This CDR3 has 18 residues. V gave up 0 bases and J gave up 0 bases, with 17 bases separating them. Germline values: CDR1 MGHRA, CDR2 YSYEKL. Seattle enrolled patients during active infection and tracked them longitudinally. In the study's own analysis: The assay estimated nucleated cells by amplifying reference gene primers. Profiling relied on immunoSEQ multiplex PCR, and the TCRdb table lists in-frame clones only, not all of them. D and trimming come from the DNA, and the V and J calls and clone size come from that table. Among a few hundred thousand clones listed, over 80% were seen once. The sequencing input was peripheral blood. The TCR sequence derives from a woman aged 50 to 60 with COVID-19, enrolled during active disease. V and J are TRBV4-1 and TRBJ2-5; D may be TRBD1 (5 bases). This CDR3 is CASSQESFRQTYQETQYF. The CDR3, as DNA: TGCGCCAGCAGCCAAGAAAGCTTTCGACAGACCTACCAAGAGACCCAGTACTTC.